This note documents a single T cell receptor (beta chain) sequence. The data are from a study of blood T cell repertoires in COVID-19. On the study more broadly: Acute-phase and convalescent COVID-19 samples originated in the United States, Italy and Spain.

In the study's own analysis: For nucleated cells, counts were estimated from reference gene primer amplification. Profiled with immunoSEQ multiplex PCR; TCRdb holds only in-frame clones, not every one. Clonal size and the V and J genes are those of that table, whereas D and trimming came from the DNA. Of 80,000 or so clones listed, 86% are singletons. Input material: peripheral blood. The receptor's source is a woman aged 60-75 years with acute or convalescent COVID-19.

CDR3 DNA: TGTGCCAGCAGTGTATCGGGACAGGGTATTGGAGGTGCAGATACGCAGTATTTT. Translated: CASSVSGQGIGGADTQYF. The chain combines TRBV6-1 with TRBJ2-3, with TRBD1 identical over 9 bases. The germline V gene has CDR1 MNHNS and CDR2 SASEGT. The trim removed 4 bases at V and 4 bases at J, leaving 15 bases unmatched. The CDR3 is 18 residues long.